This TCR beta chain was recorded in a study of cytomegalovirus exposure and HLA in healthy donors. Whole-study findings and limits: A classifier reportedly called cytomegalovirus status with high sensitivity and specificity. Earlier analysis looked at TCR beta V segments, and most were productive about 87% or about 30% of the time.

PCR involved 60 Vbeta and 13 Jbeta primers. The table came from immunoSEQ multiplex PCR; TCRdb's copy has only in-frame clones and leaves some out. This table has 95,000 to 100,000 clones, approximately 89% appearing once. With respect to this clone: What it binds is unknown.

Unmatched junction bases numbered 9, after V lost 6 bases and J lost 6 bases. The CDR3 length is 14 residues. CDR1 and CDR2 (germline): ENHRY, SYGVKD. J is TRBJ1-1 and V is TRBV10-3, with 8 bases that match TRBD1. The clonotype was recovered from a man younger than 45 in good health and CMV-seronegative. The sequenced sample was PBMCs. CDR3 residues: CAISVDRAGSEAFF. The CDR3 DNA sequence: TGTGCCATCAGCGTGGACAGGGCAGGGTCTGAAGCTTTCTTT.